The entry that follows covers one T cell receptor (beta chain) sequence. V shed 4 bases, J shed 3 bases, and the junction held 5 bases outside the gene matches. The CDR3 runs to 14 residues. The germline V gene encodes CDR1 GTSNPN and CDR2 SVGIG (reference sequence). This entry belongs to a study of shared clonotypes between healthy human individuals. The sorted-subset replicate PCRs were given 200 ng DNA, which is tens of thousands of T cell genomes. Here immunoSEQ multiplex PCR was the method, and the copy in TCRdb shows in-frame clones only, minus some. The top ten hold 0.35% to 0.45% of the sample, which has some 2.3 million clones, 85% to 95% seen once.

The TCR comes from a man aged 18 to 30 in good health. Some clones in this sample may be carry-over from other donors' samples. This chain links TRBV30 with TRBJ2-7; 11 bases align to TRBD2. Sequenced sample: naive CD4+ T cells from PBMCs. As to subset: CD45RA+ positively selected. The DNA of the CDR3 is TGTGCCTGGACCCGCGGGACTAGCGGCTACGAGCAGTACTTC. Translated, it gives CAWTRGTSGYEQYF. Supplemented by reference TRBV30 and TRBJ2-7, the full variable domain reads SQTIHQWPATLVQPVGSPLSLECTVEGTSNPNLYWYRQAAGRGLQLLFYSVGIGQISSEVPQNLSASRPQDRQFILSSKKLLLSDSGFYLCAWTRGTSGYEQYFGPGTRLTVT.